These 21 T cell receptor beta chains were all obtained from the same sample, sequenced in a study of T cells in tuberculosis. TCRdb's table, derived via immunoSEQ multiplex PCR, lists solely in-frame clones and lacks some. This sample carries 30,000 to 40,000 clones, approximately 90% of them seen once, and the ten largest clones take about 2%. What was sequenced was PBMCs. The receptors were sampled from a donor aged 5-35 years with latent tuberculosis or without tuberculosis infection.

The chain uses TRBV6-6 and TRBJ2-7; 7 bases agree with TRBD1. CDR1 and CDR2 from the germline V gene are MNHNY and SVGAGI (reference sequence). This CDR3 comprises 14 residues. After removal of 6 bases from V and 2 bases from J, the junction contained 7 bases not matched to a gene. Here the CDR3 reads CASRGDRDTYEQYF. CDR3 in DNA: TGTGCCAGCAGAGGAGACAGGGATACCTACGAGCAGTACTTC.

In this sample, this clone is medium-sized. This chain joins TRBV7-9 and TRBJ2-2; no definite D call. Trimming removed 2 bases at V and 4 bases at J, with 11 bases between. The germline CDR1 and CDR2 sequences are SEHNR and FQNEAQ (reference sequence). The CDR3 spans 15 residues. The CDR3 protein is CASSLPEVGTGELFF. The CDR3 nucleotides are TGTGCCAGCAGCTTACCAGAAGTTGGCACCGGGGAGCTGTTTTTT.

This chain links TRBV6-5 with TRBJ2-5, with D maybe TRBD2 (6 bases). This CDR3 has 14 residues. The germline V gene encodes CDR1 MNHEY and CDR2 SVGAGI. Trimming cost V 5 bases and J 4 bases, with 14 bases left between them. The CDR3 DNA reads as TGTGCCAGCAGTCCCTTGGGGGGTAGAGAGACCCAGTACTTC. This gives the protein CASSPLGGRETQYF.

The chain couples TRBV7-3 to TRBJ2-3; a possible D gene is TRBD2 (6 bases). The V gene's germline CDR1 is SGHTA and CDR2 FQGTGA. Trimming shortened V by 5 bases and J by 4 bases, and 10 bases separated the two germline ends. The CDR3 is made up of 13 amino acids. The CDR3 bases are TGTGCCAGCAGCCCCGGGGGAGCAGATACGCAGTATTTT. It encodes CASSPGGADTQYF. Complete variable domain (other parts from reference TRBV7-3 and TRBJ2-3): GAGVSQTPSNKVTEKGKYVELRCDPISGHTALYWYRQSLGQGPEFLIYFQGTGAADDSGLPNDRFFAVRPEGSVSTLKIQRTERGDSAVYLCASSPGGADTQYFGPGTRLTVL.

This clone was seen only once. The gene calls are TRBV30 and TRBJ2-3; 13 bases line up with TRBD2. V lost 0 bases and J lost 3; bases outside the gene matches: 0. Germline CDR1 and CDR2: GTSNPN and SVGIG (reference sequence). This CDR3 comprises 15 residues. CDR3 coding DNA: TGTGCCTGGAGTGTACTAGCGGGAGGGACAGATACGCAGTATTTT. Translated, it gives CAWSVLAGGTDTQYF.

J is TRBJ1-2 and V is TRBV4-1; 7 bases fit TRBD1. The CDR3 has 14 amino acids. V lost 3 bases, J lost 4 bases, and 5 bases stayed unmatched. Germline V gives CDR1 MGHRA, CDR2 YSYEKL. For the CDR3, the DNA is TGCGCCAGCAGCCATCGACAGGGACCCTATGGCTACACCTTC. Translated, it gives CASSHRQGPYGYTF.

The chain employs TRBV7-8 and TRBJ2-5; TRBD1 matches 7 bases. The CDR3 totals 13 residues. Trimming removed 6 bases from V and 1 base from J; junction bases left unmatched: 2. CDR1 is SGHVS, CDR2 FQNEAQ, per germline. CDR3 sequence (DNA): TGTGCCAGCAGGTACAGGGGCCAAGAGACCCAGTACTTC. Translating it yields CASRYRGQETQYF.

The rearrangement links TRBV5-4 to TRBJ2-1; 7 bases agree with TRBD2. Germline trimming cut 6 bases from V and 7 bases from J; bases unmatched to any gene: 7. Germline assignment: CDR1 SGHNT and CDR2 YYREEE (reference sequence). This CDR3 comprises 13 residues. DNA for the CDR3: TGTGCCAGCATCGGGGGGAGGTCGAATGAGCAGTTCTTC. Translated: CASIGGRSNEQFF.

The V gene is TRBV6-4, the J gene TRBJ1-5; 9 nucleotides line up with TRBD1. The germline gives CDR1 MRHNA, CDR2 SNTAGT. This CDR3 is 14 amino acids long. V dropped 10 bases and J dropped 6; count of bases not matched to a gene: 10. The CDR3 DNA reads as TGTGCCACCCTAGGGGACAGGGATAGTCAGCCCCAGCATTTT. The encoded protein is CATLGDRDSQPQHF.

DNA of the CDR3: TGTGCCAGCACTACCGGGACTAGCCGGTATTTT. Translating gives CASTTGTSRYF. The J gene is TRBJ2-3, the V gene TRBV2, with 9 bases lining up with TRBD2. Germline V gene lookup returns CDR1 SNHLY and CDR2 FYNNEI. This CDR3 spans 11 amino acids. With 7 bases clipped from V and 14 bases from J, the junction kept 7 bases outside the gene matches.

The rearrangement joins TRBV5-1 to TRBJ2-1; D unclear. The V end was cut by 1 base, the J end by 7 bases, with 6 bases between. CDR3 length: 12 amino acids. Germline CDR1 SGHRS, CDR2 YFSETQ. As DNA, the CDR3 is TGCGCCAGCAGCTTGTCCCCTAATGAGCAGTTCTTC. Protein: CASSLSPNEQFF.

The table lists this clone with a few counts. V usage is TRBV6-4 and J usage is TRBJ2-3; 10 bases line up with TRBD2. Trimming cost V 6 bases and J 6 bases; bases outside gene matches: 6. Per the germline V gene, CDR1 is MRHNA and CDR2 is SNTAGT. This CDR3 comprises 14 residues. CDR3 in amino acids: CASSLAGEGDTQYF. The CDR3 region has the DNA TGTGCCAGCAGCCTAGCGGGAGAGGGGGATACGCAGTATTTT.

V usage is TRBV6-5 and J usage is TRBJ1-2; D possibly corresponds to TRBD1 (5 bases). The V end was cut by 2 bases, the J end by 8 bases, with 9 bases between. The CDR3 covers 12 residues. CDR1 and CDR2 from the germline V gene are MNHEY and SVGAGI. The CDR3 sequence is CASSYRGGGYTF. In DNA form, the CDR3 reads TGTGCCAGCAGTTACAGGGGAGGCGGCTACACCTTC.

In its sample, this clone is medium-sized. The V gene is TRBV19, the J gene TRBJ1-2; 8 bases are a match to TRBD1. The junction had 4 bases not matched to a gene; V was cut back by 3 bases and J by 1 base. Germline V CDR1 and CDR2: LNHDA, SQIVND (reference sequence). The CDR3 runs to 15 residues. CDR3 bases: TGTGCCAGTAGTATTCAGGGGGCTGATAACTATGGCTACACCTTC. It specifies CASSIQGADNYGYTF.

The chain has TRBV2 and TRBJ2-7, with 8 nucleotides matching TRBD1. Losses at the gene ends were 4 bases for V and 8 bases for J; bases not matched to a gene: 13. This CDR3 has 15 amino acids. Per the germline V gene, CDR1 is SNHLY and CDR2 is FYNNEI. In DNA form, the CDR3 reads TGTGCCAGCAGTGTATCCCAGGGGGCGTTTATGAAGCAGTACTTC. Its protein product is CASSVSQGAFMKQYF.

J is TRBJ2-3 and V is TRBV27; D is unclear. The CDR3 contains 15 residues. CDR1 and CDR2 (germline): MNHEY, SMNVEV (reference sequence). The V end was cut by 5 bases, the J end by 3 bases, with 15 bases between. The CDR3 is CASSPPGRLTDTQYF. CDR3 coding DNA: TGTGCCAGCAGTCCACCTGGCAGGTTGACAGATACGCAGTATTTT.

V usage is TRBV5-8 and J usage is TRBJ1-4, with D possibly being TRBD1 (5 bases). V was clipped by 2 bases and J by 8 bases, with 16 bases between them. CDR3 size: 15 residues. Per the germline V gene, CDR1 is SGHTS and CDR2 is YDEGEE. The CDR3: CASSFPGTDHEKLFF. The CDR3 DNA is TGTGCCAGCAGCTTCCCCGGGACTGATCACGAAAAACTGTTTTTT.

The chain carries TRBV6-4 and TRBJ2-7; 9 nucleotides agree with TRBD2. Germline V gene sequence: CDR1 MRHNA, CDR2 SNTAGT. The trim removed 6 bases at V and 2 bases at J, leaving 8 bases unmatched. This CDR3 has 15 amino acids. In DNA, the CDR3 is TGTGCCAGCAGCCTCGCGACTAGCGGAGCCTACGAGCAGTACTTC. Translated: CASSLATSGAYEQYF.

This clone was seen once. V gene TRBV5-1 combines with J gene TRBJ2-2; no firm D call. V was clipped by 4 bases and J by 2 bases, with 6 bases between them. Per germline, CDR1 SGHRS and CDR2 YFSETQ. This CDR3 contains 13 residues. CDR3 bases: TGCGCCAGCAGCGCACTAAACACCGGGGAGCTGTTTTTT. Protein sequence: CASSALNTGELFF.

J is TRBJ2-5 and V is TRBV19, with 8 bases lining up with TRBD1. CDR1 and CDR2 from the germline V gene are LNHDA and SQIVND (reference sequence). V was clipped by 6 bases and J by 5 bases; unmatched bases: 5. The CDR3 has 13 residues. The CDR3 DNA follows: TGTGCCAGTAGCAGACAGGGGCAGGAGACCCAGTACTTC. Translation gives CASSRQGQETQYF. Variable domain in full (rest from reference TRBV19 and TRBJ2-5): DGGITQSPKYLFRKEGQNVTLSCEQNLNHDAMYWYRQDPGQGLRLIYYSQIVNDFQKGDIAEGYSVSREKKESFPLTVTSAQKNPTAFYLCASSRQGQETQYFGPGTRLLVL.

The CDR3 spells CASRGQGTLQAFF. The CDR3 region has the DNA TGTGCCAGCAGGGGACAGGGGACGTTGCAAGCTTTCTTT. V is TRBV28 and J is TRBJ1-1, with 10 bases that match TRBD1. Germline CDR1 and CDR2: MDHEN and SYDVKM. The ends lost 6 bases at V and 9 bases at J; junction bases unmatched: 7. The CDR3 has 13 amino acids.